Following are 13 T cell receptor beta chains from one sample sequenced in a study of response to subunit inactivated influenza vaccine. MiXCR, applied by TCRdb to the RT-PCR reads, yields one record per CDR3 protein. The data show around 480,000 distinct CDR3 sequences, with 15% to 20% seen just once and approximately 3% held by the top ten. The source material was CD4+ T cells sorted from PBMCs, sampled about 24 months after vaccination. These TCRs come from a man aged 50 to 75 who received an inactivated influenza vaccine.

This sequence joins TRBV4-2 and TRBJ2-7, with 10 bases that match TRBD1. Germline CDR1 LGHNA, CDR2 YNFKEQ. The length of the CDR3 is 15 residues. V dropped 8 bases and J dropped 2; count of bases not matched to a gene: 9. CDR3 nucleotides: TGTGCCAGCTCTTCCGGGACAGGGGATACCTACGAGCAGTACTTC. Translation: CASSSGTGDTYEQYF.

Only a few counts were recorded for this clonotype. The chain carries TRBV7-2 and TRBJ2-3; 9 bases agree with TRBD2. J gave up 6 bases and V 2 bases, and 9 bases lay outside the gene matches. The CDR3 spans 16 residues. Germline CDR1 and CDR2: SGHTA and FQGNSA. CDR3 bases: TGTGCCAGCAGCTTAAGAATCAGCGGGGGGTTTGATACGCAGTATTTT. Amino acid sequence: CASSLRISGGFDTQYF.

The chain links TRBV3-1 to TRBJ2-4; possibly TRBD1 for D (5 bases). Trimming cost V 1 base and J 0 bases, with 16 bases left between them. Germline assignment: CDR1 LGHDT and CDR2 YNNKEL (reference sequence). The CDR3 loop spans 18 amino acids. The CDR3 sequence: CASSQVGANLLAKNIQYF. The CDR3 DNA is TGTGCCAGCAGCCAAGTTGGGGCCAACCTCCTAGCCAAAAACATTCAGTACTTC. The whole variable domain, remainder taken from reference TRBV3-1 and TRBJ2-4, is DTAVSQTPKYLVTQMGNDKSIKCEQNLGHDTMYWYKQDSKKFLKIMFSYNNKELIINETVPNRFSPKSPDKAHLNLHINSLELGDSAVYFCASSQVGANLLAKNIQYFGAGTRLSVL.

For this clonotype: Germline is not matched at one junction end, which may reflect a read error. V gene TRBV6-1 combines with J gene TRBJ2-3; D not resolved. The CDR3 totals 14 residues. CDR1 is MNHNS, CDR2 SASEGT, per germline. CDR3 in amino acids: CASIHRSSKDTQYF. Written as DNA, the CDR3 is TGTGCCAGCATACACCGATCCAGCAAAGATACGCAGTATTTT.

V is TRBV20-1 and J is TRBJ2-3, with 10 nucleotides matching TRBD2. Germline CDR1 DFQATT, CDR2 SNEGSKA (reference sequence). The ends lost 3 bases at V and 1 base at J; junction bases unmatched: 10. The CDR3 runs to 17 residues. CDR3 region: CSARGGLAALGTDTQYF. CDR3 nucleotides: TGCAGTGCTAGGGGTGGACTAGCGGCCTTGGGCACAGATACGCAGTATTTT.

The rearrangement joins TRBV11-1 to TRBJ2-5; no clear D. Germline loops: CDR1 SGHAT, CDR2 FQDESV (reference sequence). The V end lost 5 bases, the J end lost 4 bases, and 17 bases lay between the germline ends. The CDR3 sequence is 15 residues long. The CDR3: CASSPSATDPETQYF. The DNA for the CDR3 is TGTGCCAGCAGCCCGTCGGCTACTGATCCAGAGACCCAGTACTTC.

This clonotype was seen more than once but under ten times. V usage is TRBV5-6 and J usage is TRBJ2-3, with D perhaps TRBD1 or TRBD2 (5 bases each). The CDR3 contains 14 residues. V lost 2 bases, J lost 6 bases, and 13 bases lay in between. Per germline, CDR1 SGHDT and CDR2 YYEEEE. CDR3 bases: TGTGCCAGCAGCTTTTATGGGGGTTTGGATACGCAGTATTTT. This codes for CASSFYGGLDTQYF. The variable domain in full, completed from reference TRBV5-6 and TRBJ2-3, reads DAGVTQSPTHLIKTRGQQVTLRCSPKSGHDTVSWYQQALGQGPQFIFQYYEEEERQRGNFPDRFSGHQFPNYSSELNVNALLLGDSALYLCASSFYGGLDTQYFGPGTRLTVL.

This clonotype was seen a few times. The rearrangement links TRBV6-2 or TRBV6-3 to TRBJ2-7; tentatively, D is TRBD2 (6 bases). The CDR3 is 14 residues long. Germline CDR1 is MNHEY and CDR2 is SVGEGT. Trimming cost V 6 bases and J 6 bases, with 18 bases left between them. CDR3 amino acids: CASRRRGDWGEQYF. The CDR3 DNA is TGTGCCAGCAGACGCCGCGGGGATTGGGGCGAGCAGTACTTC.

This chain links TRBV29-1 with TRBJ1-4, with a possible D match to TRBD1 (5 bases). This CDR3 has 13 residues. Germline-derived CDR1 and CDR2 are SQVTM and ANQGSEA. The V and J ends lost 6 bases and 8 bases respectively, with 16 bases between them. The CDR3 sequence: CSVGGPGWEKLFF. The CDR3 DNA reads as TGCAGCGTCGGCGGCCCAGGGTGGGAAAAACTGTTTTTT.

The rearrangement links TRBV7-9 to TRBJ2-1, with 10 nucleotides matching TRBD2. V dropped 1 base and J dropped 9; count of bases not matched to a gene: 9. Germline-derived CDR1 and CDR2 are SEHNR and FQNEAQ (reference sequence). The CDR3 sequence is 16 residues long. This CDR3 is CASSLGLAGGFPEQFF. CDR3 DNA sequence: TGTGCCAGCAGCTTAGGTTTAGCGGGGGGATTTCCTGAGCAGTTCTTC.

This clonotype was seen ten or more times. CDR3 in amino acids: CASSQGASGSPDTQYF. The DNA for the CDR3 is TGCGCCAGCAGCCAAGGGGCTAGCGGGAGTCCAGATACGCAGTATTTT. The chain couples TRBV4-3 to TRBJ2-3; 10 nucleotides match TRBD2. Germline V lookup: CDR1 LGHNA, CDR2 YSLEER. The CDR3 covers 16 residues. Trimming removed 1 base from V and 4 bases from J; junction bases left unmatched: 5.

This clonotype was observed once. The rearrangement uses TRBV30 and TRBJ2-1, with D possibly called TRBD1 or TRBD2 (5 bases each). CDR1 GTSNPN and CDR2 SVGIG come from the germline V gene (reference sequence). The CDR3 length is 12 residues. V shed 3 bases and J shed 7 bases, with 10 bases lying between them. CDR3 in DNA: TGTGCCTGGAGCCCCTGGGGGAATGAGCAGTTCTTC. Translation: CAWSPWGNEQFF.

This clonotype showed up many times. The chain has TRBV7-8 and TRBJ1-2; possibly TRBD1 for D (5 bases). The V end lost 1 base, the J end lost 4 bases, and 19 bases lay between the germline ends. The germline V gene has CDR1 SGHVS and CDR2 FQNEAQ. The CDR3 is 17 residues long. The CDR3 DNA follows: TGTGCCAGCAGCTTAGTGTTAATGAGGGGATCCGGCTATGGCTACACCTTC. Its translation is CASSLVLMRGSGYGYTF.